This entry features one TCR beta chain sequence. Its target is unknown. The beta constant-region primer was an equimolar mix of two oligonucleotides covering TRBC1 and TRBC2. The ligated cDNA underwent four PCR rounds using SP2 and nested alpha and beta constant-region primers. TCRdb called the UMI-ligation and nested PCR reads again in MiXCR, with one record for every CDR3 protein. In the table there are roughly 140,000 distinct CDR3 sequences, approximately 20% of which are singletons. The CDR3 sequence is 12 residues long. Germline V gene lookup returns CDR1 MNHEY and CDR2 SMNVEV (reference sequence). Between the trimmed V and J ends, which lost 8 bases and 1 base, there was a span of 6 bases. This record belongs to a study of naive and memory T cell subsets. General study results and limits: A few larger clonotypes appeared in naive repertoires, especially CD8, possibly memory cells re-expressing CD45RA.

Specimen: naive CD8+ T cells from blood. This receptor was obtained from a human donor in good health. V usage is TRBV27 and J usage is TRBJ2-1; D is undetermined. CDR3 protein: CASLGSYNEQFF. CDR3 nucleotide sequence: TGTGCCAGCTTGGGGTCCTACAATGAGCAGTTCTTC.